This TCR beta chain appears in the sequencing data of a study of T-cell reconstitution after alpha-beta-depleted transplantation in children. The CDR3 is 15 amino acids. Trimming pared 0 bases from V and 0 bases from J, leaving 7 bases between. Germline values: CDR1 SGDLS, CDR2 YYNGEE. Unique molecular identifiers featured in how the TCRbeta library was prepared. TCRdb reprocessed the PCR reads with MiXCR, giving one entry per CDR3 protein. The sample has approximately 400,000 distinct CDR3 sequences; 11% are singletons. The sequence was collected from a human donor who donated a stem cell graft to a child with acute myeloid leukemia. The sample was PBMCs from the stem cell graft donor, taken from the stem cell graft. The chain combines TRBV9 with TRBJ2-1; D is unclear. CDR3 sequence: CASSVGISSYNEQFF. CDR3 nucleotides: TGTGCCAGCAGCGTAGGAATTAGCTCCTACAATGAGCAGTTCTTC.